This T cell receptor (beta chain) was recovered during a study of shared clonotypes between healthy human individuals. Study at large: A couple of women and three men aged 18 to 49 served as donors.

Only CD45RO-negative cells positively selected for CCR7 counted as naive CD8 cells, so terminally differentiated effector memory CD45RA+ cells were excluded. An even split of each subset's genomic DNA across several immunoSEQ plates was performed. Sequenced by immunoSEQ multiplex PCR; TCRdb stores in-frame clones only, minus some. This repertoire shows some 630,000 clones, approximately 96% found once; its top ten account for more than 0.085%. Sequenced: naive CD8+ T cells sorted from blood. The sequence was collected from a woman in her twenties or thirties in good health.

This CDR3 is CASSQGQSGRSNEQFF. In DNA form, the CDR3 reads TGCGCCAGCAGCCAGGGCCAGAGCGGGAGATCAAATGAGCAGTTCTTC. V is TRBV4-1 and J is TRBJ2-1; 8 bases are shared with TRBD2. The trim removed 3 bases at V and 7 bases at J, leaving 11 bases unmatched. The CDR3 runs 16 residues. The germline CDR1 and CDR2 sequences are MGHRA and YSYEKL.